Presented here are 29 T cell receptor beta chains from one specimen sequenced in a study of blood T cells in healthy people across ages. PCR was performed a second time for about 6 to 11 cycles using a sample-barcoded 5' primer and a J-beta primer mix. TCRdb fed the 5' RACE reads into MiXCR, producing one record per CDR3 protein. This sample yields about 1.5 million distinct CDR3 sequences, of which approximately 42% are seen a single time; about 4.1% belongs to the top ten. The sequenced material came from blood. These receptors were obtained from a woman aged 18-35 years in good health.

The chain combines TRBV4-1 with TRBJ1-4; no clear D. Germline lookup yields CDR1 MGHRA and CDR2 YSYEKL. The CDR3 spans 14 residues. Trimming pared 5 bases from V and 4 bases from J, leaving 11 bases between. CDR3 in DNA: TGCGCCAGCAGCACGCAAGGGAATAATGAAAAACTGTTTTTT. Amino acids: CASSTQGNNEKLFF.

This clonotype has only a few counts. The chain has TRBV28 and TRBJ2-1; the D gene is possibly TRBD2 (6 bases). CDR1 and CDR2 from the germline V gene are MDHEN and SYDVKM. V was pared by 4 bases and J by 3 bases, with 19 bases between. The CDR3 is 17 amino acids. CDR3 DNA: TGTGCCAGCAGTTCCACCCTGGTGGAGGGAAACTACAATGAGCAGTTCTTC. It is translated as CASSSTLVEGNYNEQFF. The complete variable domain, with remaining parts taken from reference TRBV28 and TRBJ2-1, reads DVKVTQSSRYLVKRTGEKVFLECVQDMDHENMFWYRQDPGLGLRLIYFSYDVKMKEKGDIPEGYSVSREKKERFSLILESASTNQTSMYLCASSSTLVEGNYNEQFFGPGTRLTVL.

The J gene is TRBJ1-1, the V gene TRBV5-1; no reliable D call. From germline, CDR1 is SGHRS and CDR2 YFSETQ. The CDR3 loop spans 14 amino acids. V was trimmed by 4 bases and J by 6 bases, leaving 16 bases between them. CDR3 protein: CASSPGPGEPEAFF. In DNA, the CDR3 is TGCGCCAGCAGCCCCGGCCCCGGGGAACCTGAAGCTTTCTTT.

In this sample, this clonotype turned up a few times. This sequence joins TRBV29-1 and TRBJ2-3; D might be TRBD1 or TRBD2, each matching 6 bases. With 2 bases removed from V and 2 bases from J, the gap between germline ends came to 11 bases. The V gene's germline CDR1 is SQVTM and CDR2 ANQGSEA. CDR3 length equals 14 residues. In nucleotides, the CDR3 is TGCAGCGTTGAAAGGGGGAGGCACACAGATACGCAGTATTTT. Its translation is CSVERGRHTDTQYF.

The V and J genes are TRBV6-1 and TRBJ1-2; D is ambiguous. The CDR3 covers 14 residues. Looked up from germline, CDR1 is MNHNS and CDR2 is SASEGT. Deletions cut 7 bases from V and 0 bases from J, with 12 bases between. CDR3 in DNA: TGTGCCAGCAAGGTTTCCCACACTAACTATGGCTACACCTTC. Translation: CASKVSHTNYGYTF.

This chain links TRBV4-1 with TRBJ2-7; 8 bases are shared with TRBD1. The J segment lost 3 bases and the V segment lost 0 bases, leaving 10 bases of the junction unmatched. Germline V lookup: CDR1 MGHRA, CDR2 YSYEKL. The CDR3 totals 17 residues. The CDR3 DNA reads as TGCGCCAGCAGCCAAGATCTTCAGGGGGCCACAATCTACGAGCAGTACTTC. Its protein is CASSQDLQGATIYEQYF.

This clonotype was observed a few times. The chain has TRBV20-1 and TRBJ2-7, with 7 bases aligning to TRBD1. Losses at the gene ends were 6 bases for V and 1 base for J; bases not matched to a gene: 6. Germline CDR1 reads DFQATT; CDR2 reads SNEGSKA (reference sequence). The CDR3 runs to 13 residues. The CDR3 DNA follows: TGCAGTGCCCCTACAGGGGAATCCTACGAGCAGTACTTC. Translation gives CSAPTGESYEQYF.

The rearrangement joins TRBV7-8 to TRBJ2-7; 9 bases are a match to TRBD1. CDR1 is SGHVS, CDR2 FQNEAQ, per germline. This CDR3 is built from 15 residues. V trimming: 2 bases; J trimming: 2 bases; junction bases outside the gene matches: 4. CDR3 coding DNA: TGTGCCAGCAGCTTAAACCGGGACAGGGCCTACGAGCAGTACTTC. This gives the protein CASSLNRDRAYEQYF.

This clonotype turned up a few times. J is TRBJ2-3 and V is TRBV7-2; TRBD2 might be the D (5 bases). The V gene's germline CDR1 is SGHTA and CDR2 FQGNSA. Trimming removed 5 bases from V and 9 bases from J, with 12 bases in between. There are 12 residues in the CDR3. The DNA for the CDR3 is TGTGCCAGCAGCGCCCCTTCGGGGACGCAGTATTTT. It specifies CASSAPSGTQYF.

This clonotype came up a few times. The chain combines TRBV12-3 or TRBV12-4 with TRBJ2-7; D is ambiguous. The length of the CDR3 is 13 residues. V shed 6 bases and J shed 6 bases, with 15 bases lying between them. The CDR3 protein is CASSRSSPGEQYF. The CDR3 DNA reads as TGTGCCAGCAGCCGTAGCTCACCGGGCGAGCAGTACTTC.

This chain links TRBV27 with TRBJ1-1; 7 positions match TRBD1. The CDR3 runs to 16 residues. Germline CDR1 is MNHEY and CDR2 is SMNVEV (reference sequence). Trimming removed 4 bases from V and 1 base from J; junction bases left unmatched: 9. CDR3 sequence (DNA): TGTGCCAGCAGTTCTGGACAGGTGGGGACGAACACTGAAGCTTTCTTT. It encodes CASSSGQVGTNTEAFF.

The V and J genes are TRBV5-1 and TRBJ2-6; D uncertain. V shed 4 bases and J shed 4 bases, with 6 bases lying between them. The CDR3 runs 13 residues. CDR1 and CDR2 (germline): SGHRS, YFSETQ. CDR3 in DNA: TGCGCCAGCAGCCGTAAAGGGGCCAACGTCCTGACTTTC. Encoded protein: CASSRKGANVLTF.

DNA of the CDR3: TGTGCCAGCAGTTACCCTGGGACAATCGAGCAGTACTTC. It codes for CASSYPGTIEQYF. The J gene is TRBJ2-7, the V gene TRBV6-5; tentative D call: TRBD1 (6 bases). The CDR3 has 13 amino acids. The V and J ends lost 2 bases and 6 bases respectively, with 11 bases between them. CDR1 MNHEY and CDR2 SVGAGI come from the germline V gene.

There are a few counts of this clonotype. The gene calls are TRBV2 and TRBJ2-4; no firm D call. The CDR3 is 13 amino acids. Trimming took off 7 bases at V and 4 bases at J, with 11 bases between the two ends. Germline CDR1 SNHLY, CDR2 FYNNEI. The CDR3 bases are TGTGCCAGCATGGGCGACTCGAAAAACATTCAGTACTTC. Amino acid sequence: CASMGDSKNIQYF.

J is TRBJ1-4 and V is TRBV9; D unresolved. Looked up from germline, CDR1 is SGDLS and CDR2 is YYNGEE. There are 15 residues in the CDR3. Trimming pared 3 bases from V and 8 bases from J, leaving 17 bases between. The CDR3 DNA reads TGTGCCAGCAGCGGAGATGAGGGATTCGAGGAAAAACTGTTTTTT. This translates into CASSGDEGFEEKLFF.

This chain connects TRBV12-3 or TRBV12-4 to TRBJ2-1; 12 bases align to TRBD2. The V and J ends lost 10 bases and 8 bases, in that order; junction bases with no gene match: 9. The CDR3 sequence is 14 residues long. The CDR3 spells CATIGLAGIDEQFF. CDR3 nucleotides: TGTGCCACCATTGGACTAGCGGGAATTGATGAGCAGTTCTTC.

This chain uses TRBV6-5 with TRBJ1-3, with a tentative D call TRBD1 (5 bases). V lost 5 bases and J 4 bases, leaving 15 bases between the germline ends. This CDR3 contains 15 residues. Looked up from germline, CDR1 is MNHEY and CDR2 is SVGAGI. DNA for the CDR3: TGTGCCAGCAGTCGTACAGGCGGCTGGGGAAACACCATATATTTT. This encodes CASSRTGGWGNTIYF.

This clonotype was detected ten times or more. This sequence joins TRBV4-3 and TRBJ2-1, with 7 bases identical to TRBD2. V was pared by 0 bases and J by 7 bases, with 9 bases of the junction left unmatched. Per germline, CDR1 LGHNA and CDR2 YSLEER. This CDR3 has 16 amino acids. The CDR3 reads CASSQDLGGGWNEQFF. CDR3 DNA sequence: TGCGCCAGCAGCCAAGATCTTGGCGGGGGATGGAATGAGCAGTTCTTC.

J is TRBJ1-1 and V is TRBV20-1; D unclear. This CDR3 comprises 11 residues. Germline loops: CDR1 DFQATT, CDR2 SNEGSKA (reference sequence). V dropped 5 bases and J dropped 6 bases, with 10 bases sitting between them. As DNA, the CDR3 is TGCAGTGCTCGACCGGGAGCTGAAGCTTTCTTT. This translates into CSARPGAEAFF.

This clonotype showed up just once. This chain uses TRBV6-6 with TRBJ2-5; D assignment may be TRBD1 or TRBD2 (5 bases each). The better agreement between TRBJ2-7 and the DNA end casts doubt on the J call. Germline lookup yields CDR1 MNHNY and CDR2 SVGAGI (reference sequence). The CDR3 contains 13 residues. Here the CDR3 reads CASSYEGRREQYF. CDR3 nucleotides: TGTGCCAGCAGTTACGAGGGGCGTCGCGAGCAGTACTTC.

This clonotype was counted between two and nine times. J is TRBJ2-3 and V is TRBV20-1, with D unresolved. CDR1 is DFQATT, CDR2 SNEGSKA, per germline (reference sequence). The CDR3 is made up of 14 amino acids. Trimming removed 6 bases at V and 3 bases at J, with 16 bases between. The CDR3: CSAPLKSGTDTQYF. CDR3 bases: TGCAGTGCCCCGCTCAAAAGTGGTACAGATACGCAGTATTTT.

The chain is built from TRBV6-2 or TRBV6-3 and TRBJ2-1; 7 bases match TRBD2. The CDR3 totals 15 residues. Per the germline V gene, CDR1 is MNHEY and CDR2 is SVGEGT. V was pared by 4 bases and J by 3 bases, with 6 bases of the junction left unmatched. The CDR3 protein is CASSSSGAGYNEQFF. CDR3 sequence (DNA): TGTGCCAGCAGTTCAAGCGGGGCGGGCTACAATGAGCAGTTCTTC.

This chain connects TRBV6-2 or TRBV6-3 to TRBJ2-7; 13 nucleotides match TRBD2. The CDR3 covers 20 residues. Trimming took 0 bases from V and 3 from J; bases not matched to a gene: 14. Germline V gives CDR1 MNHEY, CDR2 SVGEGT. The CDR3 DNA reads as TGTGCCAGCAGTTACTCGCCGGGACTAGCGGGACCTTTAAGGATCTACGAGCAGTACTTC. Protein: CASSYSPGLAGPLRIYEQYF.

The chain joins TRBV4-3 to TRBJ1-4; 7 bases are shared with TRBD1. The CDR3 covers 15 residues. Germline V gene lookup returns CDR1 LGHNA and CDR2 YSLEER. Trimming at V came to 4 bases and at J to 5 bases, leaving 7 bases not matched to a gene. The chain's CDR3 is CASSPHRGENEKLFF. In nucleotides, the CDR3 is TGCGCCAGCAGCCCCCACAGGGGAGAGAATGAAAAACTGTTTTTT.

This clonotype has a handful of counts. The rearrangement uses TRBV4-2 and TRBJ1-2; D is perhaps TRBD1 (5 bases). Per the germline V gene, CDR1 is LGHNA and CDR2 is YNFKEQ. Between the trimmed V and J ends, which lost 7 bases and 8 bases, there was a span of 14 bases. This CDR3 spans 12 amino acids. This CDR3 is CASTTGGHGYTF. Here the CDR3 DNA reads TGTGCCAGCACCACAGGTGGTCACGGCTACACCTTC.

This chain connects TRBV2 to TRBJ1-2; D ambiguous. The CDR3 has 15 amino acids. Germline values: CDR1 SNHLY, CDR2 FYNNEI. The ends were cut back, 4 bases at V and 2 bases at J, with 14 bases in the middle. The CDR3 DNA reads TGTGCCAGCAGTGTTCAAGACGGGAAGAACTATGGCTACACCTTC. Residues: CASSVQDGKNYGYTF.

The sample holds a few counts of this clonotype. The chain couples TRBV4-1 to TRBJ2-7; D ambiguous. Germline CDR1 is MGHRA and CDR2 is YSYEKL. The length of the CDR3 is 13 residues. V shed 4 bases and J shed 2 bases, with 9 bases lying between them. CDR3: CASSRERAYEQYF. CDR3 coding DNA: TGCGCCAGCAGCCGAGAACGGGCCTACGAGCAGTACTTC.

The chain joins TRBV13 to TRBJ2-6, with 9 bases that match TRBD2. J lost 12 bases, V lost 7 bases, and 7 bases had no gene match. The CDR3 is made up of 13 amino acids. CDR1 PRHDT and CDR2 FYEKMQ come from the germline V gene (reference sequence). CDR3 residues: CASKASGALVLTF. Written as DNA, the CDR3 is TGTGCCAGCAAGGCTAGCGGGGCCCTCGTCCTGACTTTC. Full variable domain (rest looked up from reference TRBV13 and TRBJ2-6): AAGVIQSPRHLIKEKRETATLKCYPIPRHDTVYWYQQGPGQDPQFLISFYEKMQSDKGSIPDRFSAQQFSDYHSELNMSSLELGDSALYFCASKASGALVLTFGAGSRLTVL.

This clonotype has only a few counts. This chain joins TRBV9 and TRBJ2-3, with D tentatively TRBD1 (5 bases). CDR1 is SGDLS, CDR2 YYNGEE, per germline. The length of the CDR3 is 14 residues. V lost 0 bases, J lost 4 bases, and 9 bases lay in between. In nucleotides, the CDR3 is TGTGCCAGCAGCGTAGTAGGGGCGTCAGATACGCAGTATTTT. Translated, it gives CASSVVGASDTQYF.